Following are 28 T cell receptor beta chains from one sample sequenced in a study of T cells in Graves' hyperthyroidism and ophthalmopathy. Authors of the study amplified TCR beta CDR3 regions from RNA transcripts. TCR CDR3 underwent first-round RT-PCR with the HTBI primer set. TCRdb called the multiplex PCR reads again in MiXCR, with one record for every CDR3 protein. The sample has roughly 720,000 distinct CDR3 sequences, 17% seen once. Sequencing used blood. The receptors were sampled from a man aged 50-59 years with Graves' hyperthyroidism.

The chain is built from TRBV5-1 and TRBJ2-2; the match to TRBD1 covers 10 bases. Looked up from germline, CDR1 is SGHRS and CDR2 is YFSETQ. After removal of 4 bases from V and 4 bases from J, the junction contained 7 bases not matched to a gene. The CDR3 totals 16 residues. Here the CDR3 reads CASSLRTGGSTGELFF. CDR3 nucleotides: TGCGCCAGCAGCCTAAGGACAGGGGGGAGCACCGGGGAGCTGTTTTTT.

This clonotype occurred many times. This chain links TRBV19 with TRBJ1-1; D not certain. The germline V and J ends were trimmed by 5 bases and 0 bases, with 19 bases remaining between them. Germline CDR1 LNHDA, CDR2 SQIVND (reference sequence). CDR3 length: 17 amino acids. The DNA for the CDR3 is TGTGCCAGTAGTTTGACGACCGTTTCTGGGCTGAACACTGAAGCTTTCTTT. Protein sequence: CASSLTTVSGLNTEAFF.

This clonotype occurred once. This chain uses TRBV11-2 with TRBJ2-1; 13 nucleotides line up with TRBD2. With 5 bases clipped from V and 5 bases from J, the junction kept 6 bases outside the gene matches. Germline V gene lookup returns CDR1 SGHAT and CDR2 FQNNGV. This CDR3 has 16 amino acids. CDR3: CASSHGLAGAHNEQFF. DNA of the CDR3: TGTGCCAGCAGCCACGGACTAGCGGGAGCTCACAATGAGCAGTTCTTC.

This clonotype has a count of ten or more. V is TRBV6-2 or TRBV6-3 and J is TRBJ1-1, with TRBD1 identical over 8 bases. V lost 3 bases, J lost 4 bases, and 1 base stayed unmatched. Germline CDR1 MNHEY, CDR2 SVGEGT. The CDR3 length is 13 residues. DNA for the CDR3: TGTGCCAGCAGTTATACAGGGGGCACTGAAGCTTTCTTT. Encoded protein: CASSYTGGTEAFF.

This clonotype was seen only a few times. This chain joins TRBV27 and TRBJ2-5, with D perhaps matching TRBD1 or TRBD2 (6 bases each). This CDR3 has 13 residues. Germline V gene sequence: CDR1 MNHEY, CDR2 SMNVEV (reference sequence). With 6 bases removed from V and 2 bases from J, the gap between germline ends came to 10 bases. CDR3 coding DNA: TGTGCCAGCAGGAGGAGGGGGCAAGAGACCCAGTACTTC. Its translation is CASRRRGQETQYF.

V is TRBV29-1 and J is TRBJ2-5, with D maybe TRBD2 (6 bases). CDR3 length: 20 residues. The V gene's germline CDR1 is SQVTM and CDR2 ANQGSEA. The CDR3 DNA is TGCAGGAACGATCTTTTTGAACGACTCGGACGGGAGTGGGTAAACGAGACCCAGTACTTC. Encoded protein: CRNDLFERLGREWVNETQYF.

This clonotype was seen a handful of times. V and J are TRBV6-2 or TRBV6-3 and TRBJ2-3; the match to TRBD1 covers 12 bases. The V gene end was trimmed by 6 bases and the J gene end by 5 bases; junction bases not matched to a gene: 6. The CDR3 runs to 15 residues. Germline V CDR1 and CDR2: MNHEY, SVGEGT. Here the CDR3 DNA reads TGTGCCAGCAGGCCAGGGACAGGGGGCAAAGATACGCAGTATTTT. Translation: CASRPGTGGKDTQYF.

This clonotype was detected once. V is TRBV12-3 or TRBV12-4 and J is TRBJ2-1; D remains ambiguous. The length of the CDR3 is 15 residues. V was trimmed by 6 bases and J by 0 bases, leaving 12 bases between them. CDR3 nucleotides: TGTGCCAGCAGGCGGTACCGGAACTCCTACAATGAGCAGTTCTTC. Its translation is CASRRYRNSYNEQFF.

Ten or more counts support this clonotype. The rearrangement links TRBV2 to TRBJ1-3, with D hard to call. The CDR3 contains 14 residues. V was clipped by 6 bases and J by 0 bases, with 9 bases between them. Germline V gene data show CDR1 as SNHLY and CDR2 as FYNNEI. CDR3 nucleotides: TGTGCCAGCAGGATACAGCCCTCTGGAAACACCATATATTTT. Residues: CASRIQPSGNTIYF.

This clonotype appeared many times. The CDR3 loop reads CASRGEAYEQYF. The CDR3 DNA follows: TGTGCCAGCCGAGGGGAAGCCTACGAGCAGTACTTC. This rearrangement joins TRBV28 to TRBJ2-7; either TRBD1 or TRBD2 may supply D (5 bases each). V lost 8 bases to trimming and J lost 2 bases, with 10 bases between them. Germline V lookup: CDR1 MDHEN, CDR2 SYDVKM. CDR3 length equals 12 residues.

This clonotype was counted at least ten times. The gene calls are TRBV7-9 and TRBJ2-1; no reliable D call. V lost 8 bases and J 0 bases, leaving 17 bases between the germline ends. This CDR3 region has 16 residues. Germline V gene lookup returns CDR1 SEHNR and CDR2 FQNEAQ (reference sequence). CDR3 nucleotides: TGTGCCAGCCGCCCCCCCATCCGGAGCTCCTACAATGAGCAGTTCTTC. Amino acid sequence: CASRPPIRSSYNEQFF. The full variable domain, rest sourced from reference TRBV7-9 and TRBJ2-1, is DTGVSQNPRHKITKRGQNVTFRCDPISEHNRLYWYRQTLGQGPEFLTYFQNEAQLEKSRLLSDRFSAERPKGSFSTLEIQRTEQGDSAMYLCASRPPIRSSYNEQFFGPGTRLTVL.

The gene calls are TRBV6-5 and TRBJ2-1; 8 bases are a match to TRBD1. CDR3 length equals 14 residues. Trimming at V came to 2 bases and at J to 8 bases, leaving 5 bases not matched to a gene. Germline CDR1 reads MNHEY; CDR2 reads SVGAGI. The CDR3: CASSYVDRGYEQFF. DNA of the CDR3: TGTGCCAGCAGTTACGTAGACAGGGGCTATGAGCAGTTCTTC.

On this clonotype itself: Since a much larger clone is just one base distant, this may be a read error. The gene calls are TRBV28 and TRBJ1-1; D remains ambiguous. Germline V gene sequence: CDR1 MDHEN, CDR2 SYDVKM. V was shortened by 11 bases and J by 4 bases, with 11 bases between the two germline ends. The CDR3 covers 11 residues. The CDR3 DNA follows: TGTGCCGGCACCCCGGGCACTGAAGCTTTCTTT. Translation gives CAGTPGTEAFF.

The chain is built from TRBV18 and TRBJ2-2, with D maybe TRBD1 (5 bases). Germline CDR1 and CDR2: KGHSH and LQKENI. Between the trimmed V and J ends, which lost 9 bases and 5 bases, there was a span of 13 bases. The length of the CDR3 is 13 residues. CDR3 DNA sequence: TGTGCCAGTAACAGGATTGGTACCGGGGAGCTGTTTTTT. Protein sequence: CASNRIGTGELFF.

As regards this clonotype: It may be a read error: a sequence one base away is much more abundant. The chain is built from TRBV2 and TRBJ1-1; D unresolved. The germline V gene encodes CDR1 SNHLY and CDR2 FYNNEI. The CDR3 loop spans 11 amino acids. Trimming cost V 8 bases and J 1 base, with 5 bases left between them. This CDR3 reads CASYPNTEAFF. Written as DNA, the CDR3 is TGTGCCAGCTATCCGAACACTGAAGCTTTCTTT. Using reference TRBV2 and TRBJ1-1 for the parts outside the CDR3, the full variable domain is EPEVTQTPSHQVTQMGQEVILRCVPISNHLYFYWYRQILGQKVEFLVSFYNNEISEKSEIFDDQFSVERPDGSNFTLKIRSTKLEDSAMYFCASYPNTEAFFGQGTRLTVV.

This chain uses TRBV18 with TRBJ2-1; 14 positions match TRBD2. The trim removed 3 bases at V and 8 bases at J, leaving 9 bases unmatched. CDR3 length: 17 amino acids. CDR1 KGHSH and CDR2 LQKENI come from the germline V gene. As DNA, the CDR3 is TGTGCCAGCTCACCGGGAGCGGGACTAGCGGGAGTGGATGAGCAGTTCTTC. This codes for CASSPGAGLAGVDEQFF.

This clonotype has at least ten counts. Written as DNA, the CDR3 is TGTGCCAGCAGTTCTGGACATATTAGCACAGATACGCAGTATTTT. The encoded protein is CASSSGHISTDTQYF. The chain carries TRBV28 and TRBJ2-3; TRBD1 is a possible D gene (5 bases). This CDR3 is 15 amino acids long. Between the trimmed V and J ends, which lost 4 bases and 0 bases, there was a span of 11 bases. Germline values: CDR1 MDHEN, CDR2 SYDVKM.

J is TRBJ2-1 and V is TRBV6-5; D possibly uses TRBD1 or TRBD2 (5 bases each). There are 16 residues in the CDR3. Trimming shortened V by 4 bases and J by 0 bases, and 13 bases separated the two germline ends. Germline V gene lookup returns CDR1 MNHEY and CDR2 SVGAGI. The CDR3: CASSSPGPTSYNEQFF. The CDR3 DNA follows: TGTGCCAGCAGTTCTCCGGGACCCACCTCCTACAATGAGCAGTTCTTC.

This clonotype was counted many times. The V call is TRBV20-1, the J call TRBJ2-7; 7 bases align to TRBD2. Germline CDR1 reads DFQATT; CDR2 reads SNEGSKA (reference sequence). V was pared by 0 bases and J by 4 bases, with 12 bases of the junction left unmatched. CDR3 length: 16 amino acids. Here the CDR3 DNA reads TGCAGTGCTAGAGATAACCTTGGCGGGAGTGGATACGAGCAGTACTTC. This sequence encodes CSARDNLGGSGYEQYF.

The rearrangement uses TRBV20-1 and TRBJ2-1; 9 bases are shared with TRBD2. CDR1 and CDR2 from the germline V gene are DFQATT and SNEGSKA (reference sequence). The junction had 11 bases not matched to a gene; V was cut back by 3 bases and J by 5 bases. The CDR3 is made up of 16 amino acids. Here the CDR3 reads CSARDPREGFHNEQFF. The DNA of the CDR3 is TGCAGTGCTAGGGATCCGCGGGAGGGGTTCCACAATGAGCAGTTCTTC.

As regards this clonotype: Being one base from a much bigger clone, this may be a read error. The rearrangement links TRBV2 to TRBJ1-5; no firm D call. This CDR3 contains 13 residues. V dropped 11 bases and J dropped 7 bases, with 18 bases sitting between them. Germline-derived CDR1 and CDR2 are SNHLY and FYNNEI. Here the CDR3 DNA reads TGTGCCTGCATCAGATCGGGGAACCAGCCCCAGCATTTT. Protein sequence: CACIRSGNQPQHF.

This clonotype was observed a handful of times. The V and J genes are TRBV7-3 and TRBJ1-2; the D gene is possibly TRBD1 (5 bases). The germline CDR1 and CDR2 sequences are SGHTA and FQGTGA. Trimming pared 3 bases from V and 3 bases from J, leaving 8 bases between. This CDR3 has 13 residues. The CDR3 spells CASSFVGDYGYTF. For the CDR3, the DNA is TGTGCCAGCAGCTTCGTGGGGGACTATGGCTACACCTTC.

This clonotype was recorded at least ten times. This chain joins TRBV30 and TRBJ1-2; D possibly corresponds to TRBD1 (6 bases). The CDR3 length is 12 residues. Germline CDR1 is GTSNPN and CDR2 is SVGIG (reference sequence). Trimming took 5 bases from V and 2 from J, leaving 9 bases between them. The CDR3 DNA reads TGTGCCTGGGCAACAGGGAACTATGGCTACACCTTC. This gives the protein CAWATGNYGYTF.

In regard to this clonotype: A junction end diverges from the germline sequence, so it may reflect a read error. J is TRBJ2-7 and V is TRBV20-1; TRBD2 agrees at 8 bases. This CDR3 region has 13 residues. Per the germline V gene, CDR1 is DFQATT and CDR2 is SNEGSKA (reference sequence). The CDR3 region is CSAEQREPDEQHF. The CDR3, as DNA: TGCAGTGCTGAACAGCGGGAGCCCGACGAGCAGCACTTC.

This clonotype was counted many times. The CDR3 protein is CASRSTSGSQNEQFF. Here the CDR3 DNA reads TGCGCCAGCAGGAGTACTAGCGGGAGTCAGAATGAGCAGTTCTTC. V gene TRBV5-1 combines with J gene TRBJ2-1; 11 bases line up with TRBD2. Germline V lookup: CDR1 SGHRS, CDR2 YFSETQ. The CDR3 spans 15 residues. Germline trimming cut 5 bases from V and 7 bases from J; bases unmatched to any gene: 8.

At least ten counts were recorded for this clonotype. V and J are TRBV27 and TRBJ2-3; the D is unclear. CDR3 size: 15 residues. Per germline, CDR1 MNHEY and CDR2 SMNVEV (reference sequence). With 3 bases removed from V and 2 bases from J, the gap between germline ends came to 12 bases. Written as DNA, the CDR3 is TGTGCCAGCAGTTTGATTGTGGGGTTCACAGATACGCAGTATTTT. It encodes CASSLIVGFTDTQYF.

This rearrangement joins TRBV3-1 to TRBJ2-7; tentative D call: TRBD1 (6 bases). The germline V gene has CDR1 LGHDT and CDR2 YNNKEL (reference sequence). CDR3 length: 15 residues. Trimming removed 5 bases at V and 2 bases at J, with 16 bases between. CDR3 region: CASSDPGTSTYEQYF. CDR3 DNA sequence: TGTGCCAGCAGCGACCCCGGGACATCAACCTACGAGCAGTACTTC.

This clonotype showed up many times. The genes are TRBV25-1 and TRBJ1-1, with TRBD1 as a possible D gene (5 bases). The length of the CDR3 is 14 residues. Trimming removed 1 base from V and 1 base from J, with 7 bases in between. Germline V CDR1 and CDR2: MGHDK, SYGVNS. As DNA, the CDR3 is TGTGCCAGCAGTGAATCCGGGGGGAACACTGAAGCTTTCTTT. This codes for CASSESGGNTEAFF. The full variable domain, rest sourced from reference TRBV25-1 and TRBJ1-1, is EADIYQTPRYLVIGTGKKITLECSQTMGHDKMYWYQQDPGMELHLIHYSYGVNSTEKGDLSSESTVSRIRTEHFPLTLESARPSHTSQYLCASSESGGNTEAFFGQGTRLTVV.